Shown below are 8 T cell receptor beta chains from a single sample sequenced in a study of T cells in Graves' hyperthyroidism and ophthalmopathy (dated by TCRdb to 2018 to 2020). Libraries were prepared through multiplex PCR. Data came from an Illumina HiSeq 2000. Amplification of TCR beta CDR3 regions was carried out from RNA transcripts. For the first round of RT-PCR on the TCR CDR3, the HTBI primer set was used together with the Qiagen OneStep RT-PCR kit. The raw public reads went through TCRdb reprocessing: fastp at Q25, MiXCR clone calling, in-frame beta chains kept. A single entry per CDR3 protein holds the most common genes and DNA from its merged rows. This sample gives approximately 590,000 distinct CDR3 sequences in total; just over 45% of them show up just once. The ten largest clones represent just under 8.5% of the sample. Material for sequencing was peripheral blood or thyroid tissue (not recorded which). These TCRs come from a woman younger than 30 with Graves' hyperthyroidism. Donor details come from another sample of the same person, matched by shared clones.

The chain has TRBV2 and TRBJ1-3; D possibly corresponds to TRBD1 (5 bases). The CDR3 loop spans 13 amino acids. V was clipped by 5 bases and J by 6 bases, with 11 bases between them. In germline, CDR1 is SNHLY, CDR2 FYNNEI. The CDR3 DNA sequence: TGTGCCAGCAGTTACCTGGGGGAAAACACCATATATTTT. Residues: CASSYLGENTIYF.

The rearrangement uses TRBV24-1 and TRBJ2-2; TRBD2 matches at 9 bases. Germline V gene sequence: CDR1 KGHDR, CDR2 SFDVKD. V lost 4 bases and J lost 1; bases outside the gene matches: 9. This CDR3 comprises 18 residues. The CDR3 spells CATSDPVVSGRNTGELFF. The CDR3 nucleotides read TGTGCCACCAGTGACCCCGTTGTTAGCGGGAGGAACACCGGGGAGCTGTTTTTT.

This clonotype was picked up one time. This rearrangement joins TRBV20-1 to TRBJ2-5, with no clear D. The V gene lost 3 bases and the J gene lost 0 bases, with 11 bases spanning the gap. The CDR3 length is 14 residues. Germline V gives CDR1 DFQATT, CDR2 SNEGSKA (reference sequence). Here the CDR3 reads CSARPMADQETQYF. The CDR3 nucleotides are TGCAGTGCTAGGCCGATGGCGGACCAAGAGACCCAGTACTTC.

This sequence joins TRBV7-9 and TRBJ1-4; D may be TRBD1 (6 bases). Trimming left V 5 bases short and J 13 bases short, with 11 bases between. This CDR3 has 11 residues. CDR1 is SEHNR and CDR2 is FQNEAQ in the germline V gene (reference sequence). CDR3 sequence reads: CASSPQGPLFF. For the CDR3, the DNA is TGTGCCAGCAGCCCTCAGGGGCCACTGTTTTTT.

CDR3 loop: CSPTGGNQPQHF. The CDR3 DNA reads as TGCAGCCCTACAGGGGGCAATCAGCCCCAGCATTTT. The chain uses TRBV29-1 and TRBJ1-5, with 7 positions matching TRBD1. CDR1 and CDR2 from the germline V gene are SQVTM and ANQGSEA. The CDR3 loop spans 12 amino acids. V lost 8 bases, J lost 2 bases, and 3 bases stayed unmatched.

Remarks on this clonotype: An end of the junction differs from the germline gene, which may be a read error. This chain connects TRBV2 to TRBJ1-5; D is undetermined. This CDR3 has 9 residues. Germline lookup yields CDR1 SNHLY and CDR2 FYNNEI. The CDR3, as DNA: TGTGCCAGCAGTCAGGCCCAGCATTTT. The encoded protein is CASSQAQHF. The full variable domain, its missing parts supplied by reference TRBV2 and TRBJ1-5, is EPEVTQTPSHQVTQMGQEVILRCVPISNHLYFYWYRQILGQKVEFLVSFYNNEISEKSEIFDDQFSVERPDGSNFTLKIRSTKLEDSAMYFCASSQAQHFGDGTRLSIL.

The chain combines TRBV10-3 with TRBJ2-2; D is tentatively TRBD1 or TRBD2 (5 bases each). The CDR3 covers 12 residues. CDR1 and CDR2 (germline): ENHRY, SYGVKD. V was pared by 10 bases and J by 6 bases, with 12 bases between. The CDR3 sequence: CASKEGPGELFF. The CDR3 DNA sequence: TGTGCCAGCAAAGAGGGGCCCGGGGAGCTGTTTTTT.

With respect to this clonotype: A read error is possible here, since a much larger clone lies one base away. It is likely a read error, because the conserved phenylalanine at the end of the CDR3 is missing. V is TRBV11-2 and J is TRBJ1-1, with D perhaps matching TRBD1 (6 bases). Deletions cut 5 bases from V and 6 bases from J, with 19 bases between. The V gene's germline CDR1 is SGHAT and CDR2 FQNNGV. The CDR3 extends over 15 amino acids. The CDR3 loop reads CASSIRQAKGAEAFL. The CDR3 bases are TGTGCCAGCAGCATTCGACAGGCAAAGGGGGCTGAAGCTTTCCTT.